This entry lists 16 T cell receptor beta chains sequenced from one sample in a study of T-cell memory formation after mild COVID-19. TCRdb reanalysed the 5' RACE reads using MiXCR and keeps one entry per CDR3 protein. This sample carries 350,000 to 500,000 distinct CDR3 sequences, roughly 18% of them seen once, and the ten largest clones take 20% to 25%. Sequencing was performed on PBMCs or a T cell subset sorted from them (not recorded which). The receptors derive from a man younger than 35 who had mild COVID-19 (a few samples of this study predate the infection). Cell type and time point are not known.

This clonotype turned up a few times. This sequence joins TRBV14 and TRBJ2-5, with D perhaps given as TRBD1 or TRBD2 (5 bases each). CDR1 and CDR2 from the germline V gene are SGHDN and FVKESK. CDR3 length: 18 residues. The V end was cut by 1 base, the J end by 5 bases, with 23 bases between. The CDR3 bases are TGTGCCAGCAGCCAAGTCCGTGGGGGTTTGGGGCCCCCGGAGACCCAGTACTTC. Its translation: CASSQVRGGLGPPETQYF. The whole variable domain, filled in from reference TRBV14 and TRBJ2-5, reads EAGVTQFPSHSVIEKGQTVTLRCDPISGHDNLYWYRRVMGKEIKFLLHFVKESKQDESGMPNNRFLAERTGGTYSTLKVQPAELEDSGVYFCASSQVRGGLGPPETQYFGPGTRLLVL.

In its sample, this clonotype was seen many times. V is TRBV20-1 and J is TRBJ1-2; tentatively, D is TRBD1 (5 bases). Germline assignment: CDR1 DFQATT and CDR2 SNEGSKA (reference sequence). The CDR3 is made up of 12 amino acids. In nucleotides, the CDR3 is TGCAGAGCCGGGACGGTAACGTTCGGCTACACCTTC. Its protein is CRAGTVTFGYTF.

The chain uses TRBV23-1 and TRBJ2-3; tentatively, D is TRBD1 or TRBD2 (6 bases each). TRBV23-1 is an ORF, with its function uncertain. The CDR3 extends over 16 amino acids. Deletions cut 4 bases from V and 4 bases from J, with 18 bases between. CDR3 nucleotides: TGCGCCAGCAGTCTAGGGGGGCTTCTGTATGCAGATACGCAGTATTTT. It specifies CASSLGGLLYADTQYF.

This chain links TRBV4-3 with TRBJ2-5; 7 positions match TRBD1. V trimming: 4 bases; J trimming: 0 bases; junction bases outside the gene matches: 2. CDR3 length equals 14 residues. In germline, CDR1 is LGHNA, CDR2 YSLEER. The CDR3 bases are TGCGCCAGCAGCCTACAGGGGCACCAAGAGACCCAGTACTTC. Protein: CASSLQGHQETQYF.

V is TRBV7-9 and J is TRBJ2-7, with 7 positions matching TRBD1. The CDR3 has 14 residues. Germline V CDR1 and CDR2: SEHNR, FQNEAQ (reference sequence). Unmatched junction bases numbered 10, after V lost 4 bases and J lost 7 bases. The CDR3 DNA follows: TGTGCCAGCAGCTCCTTGACAGGGTCAGGGGAGCAGTACGTC. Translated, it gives CASSSLTGSGEQYV.

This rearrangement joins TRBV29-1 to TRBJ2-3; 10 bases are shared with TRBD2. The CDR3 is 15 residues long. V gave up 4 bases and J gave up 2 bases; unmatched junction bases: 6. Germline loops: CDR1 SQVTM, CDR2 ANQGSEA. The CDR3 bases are TGCAGCGTTGGGGCTAGCGGGGGCCTCACAGATACGCAGTATTTT. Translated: CSVGASGGLTDTQYF.

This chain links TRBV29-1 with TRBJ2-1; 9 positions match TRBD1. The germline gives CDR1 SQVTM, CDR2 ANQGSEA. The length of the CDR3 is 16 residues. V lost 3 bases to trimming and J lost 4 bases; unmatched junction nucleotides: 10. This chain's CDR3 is CSVEVSGTGNYNEQFF. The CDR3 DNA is TGCAGCGTTGAGGTCTCCGGGACAGGGAATTACAATGAGCAGTTCTTC.

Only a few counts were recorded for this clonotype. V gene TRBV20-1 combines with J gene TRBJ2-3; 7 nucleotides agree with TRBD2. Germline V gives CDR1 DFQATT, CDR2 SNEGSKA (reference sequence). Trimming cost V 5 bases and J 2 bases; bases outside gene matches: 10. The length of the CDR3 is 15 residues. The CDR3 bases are TGCAGTGCTCTGCGGGGGTTCCTGTACACAGATACGCAGTATTTT. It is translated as CSALRGFLYTDTQYF.

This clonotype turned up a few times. The CDR3 is CASSLPDNSYEQYF. The CDR3 nucleotides read TGCGCCAGCAGCTTACCAGACAACTCCTACGAGCAGTACTTC. This chain connects TRBV5-1 to TRBJ2-7; no clear D gene. Trimming left V 2 bases short and J 0 bases short, with 9 bases between. The germline V gene has CDR1 SGHRS and CDR2 YFSETQ. This CDR3 has 14 residues. The complete variable domain, with remaining parts taken from reference TRBV5-1 and TRBJ2-7, reads KAGVTQTPRYLIKTRGQQVTLSCSPISGHRSVSWYQQTPGQGLQFLFEYFSETQRNKGNFPGRFSGRQFSNSRSEMNVSTLELGDSALYLCASSLPDNSYEQYFGPGTRLTVT.

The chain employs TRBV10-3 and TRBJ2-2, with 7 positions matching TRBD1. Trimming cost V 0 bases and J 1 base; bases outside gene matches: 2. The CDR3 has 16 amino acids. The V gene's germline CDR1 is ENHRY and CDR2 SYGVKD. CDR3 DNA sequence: TGTGCCATCAGTGAGTCGACAGGGAAGAACACCGGGGAGCTGTTTTTT. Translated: CAISESTGKNTGELFF.

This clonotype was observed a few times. CDR3 in DNA: TGTGCCAGCATTACTTCCGGGACAGGTGAAAAACTGTTTTTT. The encoded protein is CASITSGTGEKLFF. The chain couples TRBV28 to TRBJ1-4; 8 positions agree with TRBD1. The junction had 8 bases not matched to a gene; V was cut back by 7 bases and J by 7 bases. Germline V gene lookup returns CDR1 MDHEN and CDR2 SYDVKM. The CDR3 totals 14 residues.

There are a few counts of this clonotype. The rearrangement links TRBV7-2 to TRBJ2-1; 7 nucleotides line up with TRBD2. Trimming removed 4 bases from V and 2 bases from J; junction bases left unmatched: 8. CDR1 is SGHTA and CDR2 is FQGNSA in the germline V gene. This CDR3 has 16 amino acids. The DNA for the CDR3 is TGTGCCAGCAGCTCCCTGGCTCGGGGGGCCTACAATGAGCAGTTCTTC. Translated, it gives CASSSLARGAYNEQFF.

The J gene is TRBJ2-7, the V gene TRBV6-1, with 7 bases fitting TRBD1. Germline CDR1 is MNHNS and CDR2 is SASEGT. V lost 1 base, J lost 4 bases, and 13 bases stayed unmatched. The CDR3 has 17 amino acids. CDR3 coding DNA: TGTGCCAGCAGTGAAGGGGCGAACAGGGGATTCGGTTACGAGCAGTACTTC. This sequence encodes CASSEGANRGFGYEQYF.

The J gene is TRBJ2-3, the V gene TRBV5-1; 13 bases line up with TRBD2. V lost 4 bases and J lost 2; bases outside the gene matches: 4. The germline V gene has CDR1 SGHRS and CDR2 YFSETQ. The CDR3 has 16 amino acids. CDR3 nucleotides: TGCGCCAGCAGCAAGGGACTAGCGGGGTACACAGATACGCAGTATTTT. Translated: CASSKGLAGYTDTQYF.

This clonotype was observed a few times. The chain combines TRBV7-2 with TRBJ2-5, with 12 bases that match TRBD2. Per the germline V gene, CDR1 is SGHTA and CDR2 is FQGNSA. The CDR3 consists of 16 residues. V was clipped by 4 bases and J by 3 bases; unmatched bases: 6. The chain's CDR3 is CASSSQTSGGKETQYF. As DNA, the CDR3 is TGTGCCAGCAGCTCGCAGACTAGCGGGGGCAAAGAGACCCAGTACTTC.

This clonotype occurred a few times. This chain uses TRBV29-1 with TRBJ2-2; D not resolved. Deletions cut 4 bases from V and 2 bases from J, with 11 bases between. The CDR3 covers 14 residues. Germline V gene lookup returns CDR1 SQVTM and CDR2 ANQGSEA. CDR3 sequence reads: CSVVSVPNTGELFF. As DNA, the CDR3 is TGCAGCGTTGTATCGGTACCTAACACCGGGGAGCTGTTTTTT.